This T cell receptor (beta chain) was observed in a study of T-cell reconstitution after alpha-beta-depleted transplantation in children. V was clipped by 0 bases and J by 5 bases; unmatched bases: 7. The CDR3 spans 16 residues. The germline V gene has CDR1 MNHEY and CDR2 SVGAGI. This clonotype was found a few times. No antigen is known for it. Unique molecular identifiers featured in how the TCRbeta library was prepared. TCRdb passed the PCR reads through MiXCR, listing each CDR3 protein once. The sample shows around 960,000 distinct CDR3 sequences, roughly 29% of them seen only once. The study's findings and limits: Among T cells one year after transplant, newly produced cells accounted for most counts and diversity. Reportedly, alpha-beta T cells present about two months post-transplant originated from several hundred expanded clones of graft origin. The origin of high day-60 TCRbeta diversity in some patients lay in surviving recipient T cells and thymic progenitors.

This TCR derives from a boy under two years old who had a stem cell transplant for SCID, so the T cells may come from the graft donor. The chain couples TRBV6-5 to TRBJ2-5; TRBD2 matches at 9 bases. Source: PBMCs, mostly from graft donor cells, taken 360 days after TCRalphabeta/CD19-depleted stem cell transplant. The DNA of the CDR3 is TGTGCCAGCAGTTACTCGTCTAGCGGGGTTGGGGAGACCCAGTACTTC. It codes for CASSYSSSGVGETQYF.